This entry concerns a single T cell receptor beta chain. Antigen unknown. At one end, the junction sequence differs from germline, possibly due to a read error. PCR primers comprised 60 Vbeta and 13 Jbeta primers. Libraries were prepared by immunoSEQ multiplex PCR; TCRdb keeps only in-frame clonotypes and omits some of them. The data show about 52,000 clones, over 60% seen once. Looked up from germline, CDR1 is SNHLY and CDR2 is FYNNEI. This CDR3 contains 15 residues. The record originates from a study of cytomegalovirus exposure and HLA in healthy donors. Study-level points and caveats: Productive rates of about 87% or about 30% were seen for most TCR beta V segments in an earlier analysis. Fewer N-insertions (relative to the roughly 730-donor mean) were reportedly seen in an Asian-associated ancestry cluster in a later analysis.

Sequencing input: PBMCs. This TCR was recovered from a woman aged 45-59 years in good health and CMV-seronegative. The rearrangement joins TRBV2 to TRBJ2-5, with TRBD2 identical over 11 bases. The chain's CDR3 is CASGPLAGGRETRYF. CDR3 DNA sequence: TGTGCCAGCGGGCCCCTAGCGGGAGGACGAGAGACCCGGTACTTC.